The 30 T cell receptor beta chains below were found in one sample sequenced in a study of blood T cell repertoires in COVID-19. TCRdb's copy holds only in-frame clones and misses some; the assay was immunoSEQ multiplex PCR. The table shows about 38,000 clones, with 84% occurring only once. Sequencing used peripheral blood. The receptors here all came from a man aged 55 to 70 with COVID-19, enrolled during active disease.

The chain combines TRBV19 with TRBJ1-5; perhaps TRBD1 as D (6 bases). The ends were cut back, 7 bases at V and 6 bases at J, with 25 bases in the middle. The CDR3 sequence is 17 residues long. Per germline, CDR1 LNHDA and CDR2 SQIVND (reference sequence). CDR3 coding DNA: TGTGCCAGTACCCTGTTCCGGGCTTCCGAAGGGGGTCAGCCCCAGCATTTT. Translation: CASTLFRASEGGQPQHF.

The V call is TRBV9, the J call TRBJ2-3; 8 nucleotides align to TRBD2. Losses at the gene ends were 5 bases for V and 6 bases for J; bases not matched to a gene: 8. Germline V gene lookup returns CDR1 SGDLS and CDR2 YYNGEE. CDR3 length: 14 residues. CDR3 sequence (DNA): TGTGCCAGCAGTGCAAGCGGGAGTCAGGATACGCAGTATTTT. It is translated as CASSASGSQDTQYF. The full variable domain, completed using reference TRBV9 and TRBJ2-3, is DSGVTQTPKHLITATGQRVTLRCSPRSGDLSVYWYQQSLDQGLQFLIQYYNGEERAKGNILERFSAQQFPDLHSELNLSSLELGDSALYFCASSASGSQDTQYFGPGTRLTVL.

V usage is TRBV5-4 and J usage is TRBJ1-1; TRBD1 might be the D (5 bases). The CDR3 spans 14 residues. The germline V gene encodes CDR1 SGHNT and CDR2 YYREEE (reference sequence). V was shortened by 4 bases and J by 4 bases, with 14 bases between the two germline ends. CDR3 protein: CASSTGWGGTEAFF. The CDR3 bases are TGTGCCAGCAGCACGGGATGGGGGGGCACTGAAGCTTTCTTT.

The chain carries TRBV12-5 and TRBJ1-4; TRBD1 matches 7 bases. The germline gives CDR1 LGHNT, CDR2 FRNRAP. The CDR3 has 15 amino acids. The V and J ends lost 1 base and 7 bases, in that order; junction bases with no gene match: 6. The CDR3 spells CASGLAQGGGEKLFF. The CDR3 nucleotides read TGTGCTAGTGGTTTGGCCCAGGGGGGAGGTGAAAAACTGTTTTTT.

The CDR3 DNA sequence: TGTGCCAGCTCACCTCCAAACACCGGGGAGCTGTTTTTT. This codes for CASSPPNTGELFF. The chain joins TRBV18 to TRBJ2-2; D is unresolved. The CDR3 covers 13 residues. The germline V and J ends were trimmed by 3 bases and 2 bases, with 4 bases remaining between them. Germline V gene sequence: CDR1 KGHSH, CDR2 LQKENI.

The chain carries TRBV2 and TRBJ1-6; 7 positions agree with TRBD1. The CDR3 is made up of 15 amino acids. Germline V gives CDR1 SNHLY, CDR2 FYNNEI. V lost 7 bases and J lost 6; bases outside the gene matches: 9. In DNA form, the CDR3 reads TGTGCCAGCAACCAGGACAGGACGATTAATTCACCCCTCCACTTT. It specifies CASNQDRTINSPLHF. Full variable domain (missing parts from reference TRBV2 and TRBJ1-6): EPEVTQTPSHQVTQMGQEVILRCVPISNHLYFYWYRQILGQKVEFLVSFYNNEISEKSEIFDDQFSVERPDGSNFTLKIRSTKLEDSAMYFCASNQDRTINSPLHFGNGTRLTVT.

This chain connects TRBV5-1 to TRBJ2-7; 10 bases are a match to TRBD1. The junction had 6 bases not matched to a gene; V was cut back by 4 bases and J by 5 bases. This CDR3 region has 14 residues. Looked up from germline, CDR1 is SGHRS and CDR2 is YFSETQ. Here the CDR3 reads CASSPTGQGDEQYF. CDR3 nucleotides: TGCGCCAGCAGCCCGACCGGACAGGGGGACGAGCAGTACTTC.

This chain connects TRBV5-1 to TRBJ2-3; the match to TRBD1 covers 7 bases. The ends lost 7 bases at V and 0 bases at J; junction bases unmatched: 8. The germline V gene encodes CDR1 SGHRS and CDR2 YFSETQ. The CDR3 sequence is 15 residues long. The CDR3 loop is CASHAGTVSTDTQYF. CDR3 DNA: TGCGCCAGCCACGCCGGGACAGTGAGCACAGATACGCAGTATTTT.

DNA for the CDR3: TGTGCCTGGAGGGGGGAGGGGTCAATTGATACGCAGTATTTT. It encodes CAWRGEGSIDTQYF. The chain carries TRBV30 and TRBJ2-3; 7 bases map to TRBD2. The germline gives CDR1 GTSNPN, CDR2 SVGIG (reference sequence). This CDR3 region has 14 residues. The junction had 9 bases not matched to a gene; V was cut back by 3 bases and J by 6 bases.

The chain recombines TRBV2 with TRBJ2-5; the match to TRBD1 covers 7 bases. The trim removed 4 bases at V and 5 bases at J, leaving 7 bases unmatched. The CDR3 spans 14 residues. Germline V gene lookup returns CDR1 SNHLY and CDR2 FYNNEI. In DNA form, the CDR3 reads TGTGCCAGCAGTGTAGAGTTCAGGGGGGAGACCCAGTACTTC. Its protein is CASSVEFRGETQYF.

J is TRBJ1-4 and V is TRBV5-1; 9 bases map to TRBD1. J lost 14 bases, V lost 4 bases, and 18 bases had no gene match. Germline lookup yields CDR1 SGHRS and CDR2 YFSETQ. The length of the CDR3 is 16 residues. CDR3: CASSPSTGTGTQRLFF. CDR3 coding DNA: TGCGCCAGCAGCCCCTCCACCGGGACAGGGACTCAGAGGCTGTTTTTT.

The chain uses TRBV2 and TRBJ2-6, with a tentative D call TRBD2 (6 bases). Germline values: CDR1 SNHLY, CDR2 FYNNEI. The CDR3 consists of 14 residues. V was clipped by 6 bases and J by 2 bases, with 8 bases between them. The chain's CDR3 is CASRGTPGANVLTF. For the CDR3, the DNA is TGTGCCAGCAGAGGGACTCCTGGGGCCAACGTCCTGACTTTC.

The CDR3 nucleotides are TGTGCCATCAGTGAAACAGGGGCCAGGCAGCCCCAGCATTTT. This sequence encodes CAISETGARQPQHF. This chain uses TRBV10-3 with TRBJ1-5, with 7 bases aligning to TRBD1. With V trimmed by 3 bases and J by 7 bases, 6 bases remained unmatched. CDR3 size: 14 residues. CDR1 ENHRY and CDR2 SYGVKD come from the germline V gene.

The chain uses TRBV7-2 and TRBJ2-7; 9 bases agree with TRBD1. Germline CDR1 reads SGHTA; CDR2 reads FQGNSA. The CDR3 extends over 15 amino acids. J lost 3 bases, V lost 5 bases, and 8 bases had no gene match. The CDR3 DNA follows: TGTGCCAGCAGCCCCTCCCGGGACAGGGTCTACGAGCAGTACTTC. Its protein is CASSPSRDRVYEQYF.

The gene calls are TRBV28 and TRBJ2-2, with 12 bases matching TRBD2. There are 15 residues in the CDR3. V was pared by 5 bases and J by 5 bases, with 3 bases of the junction left unmatched. Germline CDR1 reads MDHEN; CDR2 reads SYDVKM. Here the CDR3 reads CASSQTSGRTGELFF. Written as DNA, the CDR3 is TGTGCCAGCAGTCAAACTAGCGGGAGGACCGGGGAGCTGTTTTTT. Based on the CDR3 plus reference TRBV28 and TRBJ2-2, the full variable domain is DVKVTQSSRYLVKRTGEKVFLECVQDMDHENMFWYRQDPGLGLRLIYFSYDVKMKEKGDIPEGYSVSREKKERFSLILESASTNQTSMYLCASSQTSGRTGELFFGEGSRLTVL.

The chain links TRBV6-5 to TRBJ2-2; D is undetermined. The germline V gene has CDR1 MNHEY and CDR2 SVGAGI. This CDR3 region has 14 residues. V dropped 5 bases and J dropped 0 bases, with 7 bases sitting between them. The CDR3 DNA sequence: TGTGCCAGCAGTACAACAGCGAACACCGGGGAGCTGTTTTTT. It is translated as CASSTTANTGELFF.

This chain links TRBV13 with TRBJ1-1; the match to TRBD1 covers 10 bases. J lost 5 bases, V lost 4 bases, and 4 bases had no gene match. The CDR3 is 14 amino acids. Germline V gives CDR1 PRHDT, CDR2 FYEKMQ (reference sequence). As DNA, the CDR3 is TGTGCCAGCAGCTCGACGGACAGGGGGACTGAAGCTTTCTTT. It encodes CASSSTDRGTEAFF.

The chain links TRBV19 to TRBJ2-2; 7 bases align to TRBD2. V was clipped by 7 bases and J by 3 bases; unmatched bases: 14. CDR3 size: 17 residues. The germline gives CDR1 LNHDA, CDR2 SQIVND (reference sequence). The CDR3 bases are TGTGCCAGTACCCACACCCGACTAGCAGTCCACACCGGGGAGCTGTTTTTT. Encoded protein: CASTHTRLAVHTGELFF.

This clone has a handful of counts. V usage is TRBV7-2 and J usage is TRBJ1-5; 9 nucleotides agree with TRBD1. CDR1 SGHTA and CDR2 FQGNSA come from the germline V gene. This CDR3 is built from 14 residues. The trim removed 7 bases at V and 6 bases at J, leaving 7 bases unmatched. The CDR3 DNA sequence: TGTGCCAGCAACAGACAGGGGGAAGGTCAGCCCCAGCATTTT. Protein sequence: CASNRQGEGQPQHF.

The chain couples TRBV10-1 to TRBJ2-3, with a tentative D call TRBD1 (6 bases). Germline assignment: CDR1 WNHNN and CDR2 SYGVQD (reference sequence). Trimming removed 0 bases at V and 6 bases at J, with 16 bases between. This CDR3 is built from 16 residues. The CDR3 DNA reads TGCGCCAGCAGTGAGTCGATGGGCAGGGGTAAGGATACGCAGTATTTT. Protein product: CASSESMGRGKDTQYF.

CDR3 sequence: CASSEAPAANYGYTF. The CDR3 DNA reads as TGTGCCAGCAGTGAAGCCCCCGCGGCTAACTATGGCTACACCTTC. This chain links TRBV6-1 with TRBJ1-2; no reliable D call. The CDR3 contains 15 residues. The V and J ends lost 0 bases and 0 bases respectively, with 8 bases between them. Germline values: CDR1 MNHNS, CDR2 SASEGT.

The V gene is TRBV7-2, the J gene TRBJ1-2; TRBD1 is a possible D gene (6 bases). CDR1 is SGHTA and CDR2 is FQGNSA in the germline V gene. The CDR3 spans 14 residues. The V gene lost 4 bases and the J gene lost 8 bases, with 17 bases spanning the gap. CDR3 amino acids: CASSSTGQIKGYTF. The CDR3 DNA follows: TGTGCCAGCAGCTCGACTGGACAGATTAAAGGCTACACCTTC. Variable domain in full (rest from reference TRBV7-2 and TRBJ1-2): GAGVSQSPSNKVTEKGKDVELRCDPISGHTALYWYRQSLGQGLEFLIYFQGNSAPDKSGLPSDRFSAERTGGSVSTLTIQRTQQEDSAVYLCASSSTGQIKGYTFGSGTRLTVV.

The gene calls are TRBV4-1 and TRBJ2-2; unclear D gene. Germline CDR1 is MGHRA and CDR2 is YSYEKL. This CDR3 comprises 13 residues. V was trimmed by 6 bases and J by 1 base, leaving 6 bases between them. DNA for the CDR3: TGCGCCAGCAGACCAGGGAACACCGGGGAGCTGTTTTTT. Its translation is CASRPGNTGELFF.

The chain is built from TRBV5-8 and TRBJ1-2; a weak D match, TRBD1 (5 bases). Trimming removed 4 bases at V and 0 bases at J, with 13 bases between. Germline-derived CDR1 and CDR2 are SGHTS and YDEGEE. The CDR3 has 15 amino acids. The chain's CDR3 is CASSPQGVANYGYTF. The DNA of the CDR3 is TGTGCCAGCAGCCCCCAAGGGGTAGCTAACTATGGCTACACCTTC.

J is TRBJ1-1 and V is TRBV27; a weak D match, TRBD1 (5 bases). The V gene lost 5 bases and the J gene lost 4 bases, with 14 bases spanning the gap. Germline V gene lookup returns CDR1 MNHEY and CDR2 SMNVEV (reference sequence). The length of the CDR3 is 14 residues. In DNA, the CDR3 is TGTGCCAGCAGTCACCAGGGATTAAGCACTGAAGCTTTCTTT. This gives the protein CASSHQGLSTEAFF.

The chain has TRBV19 and TRBJ2-2; 7 positions agree with TRBD1. The CDR3 runs 22 residues. Germline loops: CDR1 LNHDA, CDR2 SQIVND (reference sequence). V shed 5 bases, J shed 2 bases, and the junction held 26 bases outside the gene matches. CDR3 in DNA: TGTGCCAGTAGTCAAATAGGGCAGGGGCAGACAGGGTGGGGACCAAACACCGGGGAGCTGTTTTTT. This sequence encodes CASSQIGQGQTGWGPNTGELFF.

The CDR3 coding sequence is TGTGCCAGCAGCCGTGGGGGGACAGGTCGCACTGAAGCTTTCTTT. Protein product: CASSRGGTGRTEAFF. The chain joins TRBV7-3 to TRBJ1-1; 8 bases align to TRBD1. CDR1 is SGHTA, CDR2 FQGTGA, per germline. V trimming: 5 bases; J trimming: 4 bases; junction bases outside the gene matches: 9. This CDR3 contains 15 residues.

J is TRBJ2-5 and V is TRBV28; D call uncertain. CDR1 is MDHEN, CDR2 SYDVKM, per germline. The V gene lost 6 bases and the J gene lost 5 bases, with 13 bases spanning the gap. The CDR3 contains 13 residues. CDR3: CASSLLSRETQYF. The CDR3 region has the DNA TGTGCCAGCAGCCTCCTTAGCCGGGAGACCCAGTACTTC.

The rearrangement uses TRBV7-2 and TRBJ2-1, with a weak D call TRBD1 (6 bases). Germline assignment: CDR1 SGHTA and CDR2 FQGNSA. Trimming took 2 bases from V and 7 from J, leaving 15 bases between them. The CDR3 is 15 residues long. This CDR3 is CASSLMQGRYNEQFF. In DNA form, the CDR3 reads TGTGCCAGCAGCTTAATGCAGGGGCGGTATAATGAGCAGTTCTTC.

The chain links TRBV5-1 to TRBJ1-5; 8 bases are shared with TRBD1. The length of the CDR3 is 15 residues. V shed 4 bases and J 0 bases; nucleotides not matched to a gene: 3. Germline V gives CDR1 SGHRS, CDR2 YFSETQ. CDR3 sequence: CASSEGQDSNQPQHF. CDR3 coding DNA: TGCGCCAGCAGCGAGGGACAGGATAGCAATCAGCCCCAGCATTTT.